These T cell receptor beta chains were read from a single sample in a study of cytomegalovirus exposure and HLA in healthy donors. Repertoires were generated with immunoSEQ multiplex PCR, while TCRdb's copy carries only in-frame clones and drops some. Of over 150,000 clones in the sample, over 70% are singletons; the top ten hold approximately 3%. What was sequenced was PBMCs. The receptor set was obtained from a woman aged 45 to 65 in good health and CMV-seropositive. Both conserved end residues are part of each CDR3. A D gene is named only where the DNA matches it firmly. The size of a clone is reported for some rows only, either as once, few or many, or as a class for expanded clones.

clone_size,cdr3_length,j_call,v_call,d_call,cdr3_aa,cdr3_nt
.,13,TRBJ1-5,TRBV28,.,CASSGYSNQPQHF,TGTGCCAGCTCGGGTTATAGCAATCAGCCCCAGCATTTT
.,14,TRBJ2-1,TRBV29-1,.,CSGITRRGMYEQFF,TGCAGCGGGATAACTAGGAGGGGTATGTATGAGCAGTTCTTC
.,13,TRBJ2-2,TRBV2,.,CASSEPPVGELFF,TGTGCCAGCAGTGAACCGCCAGTCGGGGAGCTGTTTTTT
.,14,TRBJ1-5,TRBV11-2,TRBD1,CASSTTGANQPQHF,TGTGCCAGCAGCACGACAGGGGCAAATCAGCCCCAGCATTTT
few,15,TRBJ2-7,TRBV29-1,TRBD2,CSVRLAGVSFYEQYF,TGCAGCGTTCGACTAGCGGGGGTTTCCTTCTACGAGCAGTACTTC
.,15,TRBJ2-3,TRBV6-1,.,CALHALTGMTDTQYF,TGTGCCCTCCACGCGTTAACGGGGATGACAGATACGCAGTATTTT
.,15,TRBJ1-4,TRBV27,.,CASSLRGTGGEKLFF,TGTGCCAGCAGTTTAAGGGGGACGGGCGGCGAAAAACTGTTTTTT
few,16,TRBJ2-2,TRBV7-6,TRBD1,CASSLITGENTGELFF,TGTGCCAGCAGCCTTATTACAGGGGAGAACACCGGGGAGCTGTTTTTT
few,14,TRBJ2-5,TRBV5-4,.,CASSNENIKETQYF,TGTGCCAGCAGCAATGAGAATATCAAAGAGACCCAGTACTTC
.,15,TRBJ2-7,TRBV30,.,CAWSVGGTLPSEQYF,TGTGCCTGGAGTGTAGGGGGTACACTTCCCAGCGAGCAGTACTTC
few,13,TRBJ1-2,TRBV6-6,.,CASNDRGSYGYTF,TGTGCCAGCAACGACCGAGGGAGCTATGGCTACACCTTC
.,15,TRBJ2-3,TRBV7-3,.,CASSLNRGSTDTQYF,TGTGCCAGCAGCTTAAATCGGGGGAGCACAGATACGCAGTATTTT
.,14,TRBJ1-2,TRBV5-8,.,CASSWGLQESGYTF,TGTGCCAGCAGCTGGGGACTACAGGAGTCTGGCTACACCTTC
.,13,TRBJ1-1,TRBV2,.,CASSRDRNTEAFF,TGTGCCAGCAGTCGAGACAGGAACACTGAAGCTTTCTTT
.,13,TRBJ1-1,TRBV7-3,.,CASRRTRESQPFF,TGTGCCAGCAGGCGAACTAGGGAGTCTCAACCTTTCTTT
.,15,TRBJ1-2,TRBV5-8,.,CASSFRPHGGNGYTF,TGTGCCAGCAGCTTTAGGCCCCACGGAGGGAATGGCTACACCTTC
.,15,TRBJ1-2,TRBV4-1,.,CASSQEQPANYGYTF,TGCGCCAGCAGCCAAGAACAGCCAGCTAACTATGGCTACACCTTC
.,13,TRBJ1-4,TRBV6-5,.,CASTVGYNEKLFF,TGTGCCAGCACGGTCGGTTACAATGAAAAACTGTTTTTT
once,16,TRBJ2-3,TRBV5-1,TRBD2,CASSLWTSSPADTQYF,TGCGCCAGCAGCTTATGGACTAGCAGCCCCGCAGATACGCAGTATTTT
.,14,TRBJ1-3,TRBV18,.,CASSPTGREDTIYF,TGTGCCAGCTCACCAACAGGTCGAGAGGACACCATATATTTT
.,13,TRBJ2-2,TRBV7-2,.,CASSRDIYGELFF,TGTGCCAGCAGCCGGGACATTTACGGGGAGCTGTTTTTT
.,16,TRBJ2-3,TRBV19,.,CASSKGTGTSTDTQYF,TGTGCCAGTAGTAAAGGCACGGGTACTAGCACAGATACGCAGTATTTT
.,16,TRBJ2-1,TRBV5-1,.,CASSLAGAGTYNEQFF,TGCGCCAGCAGCTTGGCCGGGGCGGGGACCTACAATGAGCAGTTCTTC